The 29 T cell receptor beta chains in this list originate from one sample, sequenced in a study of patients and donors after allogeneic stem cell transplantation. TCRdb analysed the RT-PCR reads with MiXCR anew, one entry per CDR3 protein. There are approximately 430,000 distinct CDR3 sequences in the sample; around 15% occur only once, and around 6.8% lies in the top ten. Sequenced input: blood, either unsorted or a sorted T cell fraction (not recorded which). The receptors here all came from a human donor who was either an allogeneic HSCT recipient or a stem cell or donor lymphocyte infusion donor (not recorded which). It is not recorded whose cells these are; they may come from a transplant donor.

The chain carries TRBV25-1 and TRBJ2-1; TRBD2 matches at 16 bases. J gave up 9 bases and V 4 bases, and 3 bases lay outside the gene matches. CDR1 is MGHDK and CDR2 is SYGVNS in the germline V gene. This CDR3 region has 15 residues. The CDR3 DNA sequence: TGTGCCAGCAGTGCCGGGACTAGCGGGAGGGTTGAGCAGTTCTTC. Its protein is CASSAGTSGRVEQFF.

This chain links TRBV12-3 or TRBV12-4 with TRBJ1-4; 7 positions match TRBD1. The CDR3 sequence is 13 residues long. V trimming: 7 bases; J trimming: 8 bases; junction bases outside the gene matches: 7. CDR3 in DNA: TGTGCCAGCACCCACAGGGGTTTGGAAAAACTGTTTTTT. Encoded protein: CASTHRGLEKLFF.

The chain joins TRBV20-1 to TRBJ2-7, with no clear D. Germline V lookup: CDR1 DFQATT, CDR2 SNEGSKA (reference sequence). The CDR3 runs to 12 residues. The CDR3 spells CSAPDGTYEQYF. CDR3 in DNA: TGCAGCGCTCCGGACGGCACCTACGAGCAGTACTTC.

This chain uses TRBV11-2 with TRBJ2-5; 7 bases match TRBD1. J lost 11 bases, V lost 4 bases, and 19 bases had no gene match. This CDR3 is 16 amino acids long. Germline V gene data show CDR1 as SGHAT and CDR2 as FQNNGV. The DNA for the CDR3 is TGTGCCAGCAGCTCGAACCGGGACAGCTCCCCTGGTTTACAGTACTTC. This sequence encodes CASSSNRDSSPGLQYF.

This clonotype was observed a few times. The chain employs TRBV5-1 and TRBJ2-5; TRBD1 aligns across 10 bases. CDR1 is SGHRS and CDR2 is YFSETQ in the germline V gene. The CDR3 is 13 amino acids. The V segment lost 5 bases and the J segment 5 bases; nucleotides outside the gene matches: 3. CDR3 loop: CASRTGGTETQYF. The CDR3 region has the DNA TGCGCCAGCAGGACAGGGGGCACCGAGACCCAGTACTTC.

The CDR3 is CASSLRGVAGVSYEQYF. DNA of the CDR3: TGTGCCAGCAGTCTCCGGGGGGTAGCGGGAGTCTCCTACGAGCAGTACTTC. V gene TRBV12-3 or TRBV12-4 combines with J gene TRBJ2-7; the match to TRBD2 covers 9 bases. The CDR3 extends over 17 amino acids. V shed 5 bases, J shed 0 bases, and the junction held 11 bases outside the gene matches.

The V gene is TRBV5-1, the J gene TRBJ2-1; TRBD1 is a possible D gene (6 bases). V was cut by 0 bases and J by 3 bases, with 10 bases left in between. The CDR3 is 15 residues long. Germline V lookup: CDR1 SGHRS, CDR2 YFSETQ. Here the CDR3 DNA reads TGCGCCAGCAGCTTGGGAGGGGGACGCTACAATGAGCAGTTCTTC. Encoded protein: CASSLGGGRYNEQFF.

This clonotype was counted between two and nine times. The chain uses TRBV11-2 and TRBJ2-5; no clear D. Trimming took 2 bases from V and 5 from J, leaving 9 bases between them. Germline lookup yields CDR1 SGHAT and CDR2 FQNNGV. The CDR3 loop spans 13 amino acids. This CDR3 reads CASSLWVLETQYF. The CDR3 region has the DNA TGTGCCAGCAGCTTATGGGTCCTCGAGACCCAGTACTTC.

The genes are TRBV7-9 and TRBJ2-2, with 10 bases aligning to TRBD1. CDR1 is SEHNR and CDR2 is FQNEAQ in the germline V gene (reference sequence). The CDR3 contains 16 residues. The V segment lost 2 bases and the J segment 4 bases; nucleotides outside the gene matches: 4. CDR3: CASSLTRDRGTGELFF. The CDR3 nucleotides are TGTGCCAGCAGCTTAACACGGGACAGGGGCACCGGGGAGCTGTTTTTT.

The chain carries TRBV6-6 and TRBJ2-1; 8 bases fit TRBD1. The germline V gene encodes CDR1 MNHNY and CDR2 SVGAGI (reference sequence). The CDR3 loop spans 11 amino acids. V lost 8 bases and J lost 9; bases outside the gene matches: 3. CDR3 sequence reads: CASGTGTEQFF. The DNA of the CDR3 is TGTGCCAGCGGGACAGGCACTGAGCAGTTCTTC.

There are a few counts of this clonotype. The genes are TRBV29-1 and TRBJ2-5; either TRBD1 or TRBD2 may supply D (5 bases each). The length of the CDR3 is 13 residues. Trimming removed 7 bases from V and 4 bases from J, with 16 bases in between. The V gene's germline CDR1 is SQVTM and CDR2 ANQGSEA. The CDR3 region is CSGGGRVSETQYF. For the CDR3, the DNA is TGCAGCGGTGGGGGTCGGGTTTCAGAGACCCAGTACTTC.

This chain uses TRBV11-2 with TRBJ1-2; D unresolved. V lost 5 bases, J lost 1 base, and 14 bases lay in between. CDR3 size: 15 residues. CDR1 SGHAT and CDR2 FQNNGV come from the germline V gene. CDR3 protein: CASSHRRALNYGYTF. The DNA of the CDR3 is TGTGCCAGCAGCCATCGACGGGCGCTTAACTATGGCTACACCTTC.

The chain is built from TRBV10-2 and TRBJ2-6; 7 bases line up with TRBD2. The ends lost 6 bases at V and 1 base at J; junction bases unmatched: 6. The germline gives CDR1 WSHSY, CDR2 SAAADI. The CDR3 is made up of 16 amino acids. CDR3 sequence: CASRERGGSGANVLTF. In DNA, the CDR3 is TGCGCCAGCAGGGAGCGGGGAGGATCTGGGGCCAACGTCCTGACTTTC.

This CDR3 is CSARKGAQGNTIYF. The CDR3, as DNA: TGCAGTGCTAGAAAGGGGGCGCAGGGAAACACCATATATTTT. This rearrangement joins TRBV20-1 to TRBJ1-3; 7 bases align to TRBD1. J was trimmed by 4 bases and V by 2 bases; bases with no gene match: 5. The CDR3 has 14 residues. CDR1 is DFQATT, CDR2 SNEGSKA, per germline (reference sequence).

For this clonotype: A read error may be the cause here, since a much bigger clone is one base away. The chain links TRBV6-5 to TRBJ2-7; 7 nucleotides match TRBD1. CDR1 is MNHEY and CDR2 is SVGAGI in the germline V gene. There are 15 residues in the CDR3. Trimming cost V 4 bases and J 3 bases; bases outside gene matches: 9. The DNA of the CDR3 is TGTGCCAGCAGTTCCCAGGACAGGAGATTCTACGAGCAGTACTTC. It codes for CASSSQDRRFYEQYF.

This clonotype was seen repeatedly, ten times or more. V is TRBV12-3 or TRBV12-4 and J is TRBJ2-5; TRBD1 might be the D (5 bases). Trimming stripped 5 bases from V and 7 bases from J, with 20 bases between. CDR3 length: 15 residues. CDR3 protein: CASSKDTPRAGTQYF. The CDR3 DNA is TGTGCCAGCAGTAAGGACACCCCTCGAGCCGGGACCCAGTACTTC.

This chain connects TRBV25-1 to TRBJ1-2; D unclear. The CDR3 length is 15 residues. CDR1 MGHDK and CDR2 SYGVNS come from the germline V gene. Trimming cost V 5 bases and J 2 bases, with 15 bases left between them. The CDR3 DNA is TGTGCCAGCAGTCCCAACAGCATAGGGAACTATGGCTACACCTTC. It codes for CASSPNSIGNYGYTF.

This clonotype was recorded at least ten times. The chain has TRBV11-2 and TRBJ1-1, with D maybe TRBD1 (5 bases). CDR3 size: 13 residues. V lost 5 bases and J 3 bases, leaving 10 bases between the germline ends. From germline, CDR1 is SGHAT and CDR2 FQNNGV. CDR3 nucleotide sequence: TGTGCCAGCAGCCCCAGGGTGGACACTGAAGCTTTCTTT. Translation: CASSPRVDTEAFF.

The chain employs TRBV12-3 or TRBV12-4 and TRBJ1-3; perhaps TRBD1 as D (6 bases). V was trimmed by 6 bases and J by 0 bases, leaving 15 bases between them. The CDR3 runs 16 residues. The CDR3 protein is CASSRGGARSGNTIYF. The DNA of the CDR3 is TGTGCCAGCAGCCGCGGGGGGGCGCGCTCTGGAAACACCATATATTTT.

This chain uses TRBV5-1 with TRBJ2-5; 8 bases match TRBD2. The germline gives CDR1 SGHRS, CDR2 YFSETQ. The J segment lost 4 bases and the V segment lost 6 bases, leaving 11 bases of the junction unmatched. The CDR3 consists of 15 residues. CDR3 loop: CASKVERERLETQYF. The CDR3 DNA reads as TGCGCCAGCAAGGTCGAGCGGGAGAGGTTAGAGACCCAGTACTTC.

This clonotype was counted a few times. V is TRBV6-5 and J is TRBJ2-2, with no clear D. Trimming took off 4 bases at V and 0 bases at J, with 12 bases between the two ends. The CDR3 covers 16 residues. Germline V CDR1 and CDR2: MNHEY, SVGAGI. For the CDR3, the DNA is TGTGCCAGCAGTTGGGCCAGGCCTTCGAACACCGGGGAGCTGTTTTTT. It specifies CASSWARPSNTGELFF.

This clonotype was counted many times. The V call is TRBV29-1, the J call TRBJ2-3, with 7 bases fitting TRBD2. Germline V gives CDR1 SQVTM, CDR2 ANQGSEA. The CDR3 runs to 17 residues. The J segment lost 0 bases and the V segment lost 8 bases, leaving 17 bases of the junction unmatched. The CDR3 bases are TGCAGCCCCCCTTTTGGGAGGGCCCCATCGAGCACAGATACGCAGTATTTT. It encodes CSPPFGRAPSSTDTQYF.

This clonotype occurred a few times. The CDR3, as DNA: TGTGCCAGCAGTTACTCTAGGACAGGGCAGAACTACAATGAGCAGTTCTTC. Residues: CASSYSRTGQNYNEQFF. The chain employs TRBV6-2 or TRBV6-3 and TRBJ2-1; the match to TRBD1 covers 8 bases. Germline lookup yields CDR1 MNHEY and CDR2 SVGEGT. Unmatched junction bases numbered 7, after V lost 0 bases and J lost 3 bases. The CDR3 consists of 17 residues.

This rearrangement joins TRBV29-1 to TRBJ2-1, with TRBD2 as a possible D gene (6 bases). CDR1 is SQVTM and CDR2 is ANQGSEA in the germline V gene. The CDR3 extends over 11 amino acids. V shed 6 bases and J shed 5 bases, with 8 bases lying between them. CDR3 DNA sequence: TGCAGCGTGGGACTCAACAATGAGCAGTTCTTC. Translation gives CSVGLNNEQFF.

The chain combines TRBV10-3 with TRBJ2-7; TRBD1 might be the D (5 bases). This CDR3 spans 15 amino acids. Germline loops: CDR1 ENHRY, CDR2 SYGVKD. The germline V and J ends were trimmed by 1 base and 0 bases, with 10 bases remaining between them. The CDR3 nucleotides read TGTGCCATCAGTGAGTACAGGTCCAGCTCCTACGAGCAGTACTTC. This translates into CAISEYRSSSYEQYF.

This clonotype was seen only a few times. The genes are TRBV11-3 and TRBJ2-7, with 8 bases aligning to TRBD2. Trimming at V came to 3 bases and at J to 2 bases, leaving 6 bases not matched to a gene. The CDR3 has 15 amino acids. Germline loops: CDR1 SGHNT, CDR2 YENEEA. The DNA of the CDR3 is TGTGCCAGCAGCTTGGGCGGGGGGCGCACCTACGAGCAGTACTTC. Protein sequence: CASSLGGGRTYEQYF.

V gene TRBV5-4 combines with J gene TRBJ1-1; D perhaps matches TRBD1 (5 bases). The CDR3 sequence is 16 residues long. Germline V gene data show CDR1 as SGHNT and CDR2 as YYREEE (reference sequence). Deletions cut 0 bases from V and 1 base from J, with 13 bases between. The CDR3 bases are TGTGCCAGCAGCTTGGCTGGTAAGGGGCCGAACACTGAAGCTTTCTTT. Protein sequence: CASSLAGKGPNTEAFF.

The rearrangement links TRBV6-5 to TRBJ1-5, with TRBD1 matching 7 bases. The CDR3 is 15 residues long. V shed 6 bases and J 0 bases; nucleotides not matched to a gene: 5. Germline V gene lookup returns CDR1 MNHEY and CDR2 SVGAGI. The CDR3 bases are TGTGCCAGCAGATACGACAGGGATAGCAATCAGCCCCAGCATTTT. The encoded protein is CASRYDRDSNQPQHF.

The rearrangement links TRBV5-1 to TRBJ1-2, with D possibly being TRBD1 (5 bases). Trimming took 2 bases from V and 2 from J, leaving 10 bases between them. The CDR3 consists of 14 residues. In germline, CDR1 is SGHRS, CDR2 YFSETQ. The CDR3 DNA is TGCGCCAGCAGCTTCAAGGGGCCCAACTATGGCTACACCTTC. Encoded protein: CASSFKGPNYGYTF.